The 17 T cell receptor beta chains listed next were all sequenced from one sample in a study of shared clonotypes between healthy human individuals. Measured with immunoSEQ multiplex PCR; TCRdb has only the in-frame clones, and not every one. The table has some 470,000 clones, 70% to 80% seen once. The material sequenced was PBMCs. The receptor source for this set is a woman aged 40 to 49 in good health. Some clones in this sample may be carry-over from other donors' samples.

The rearrangement uses TRBV30 and TRBJ2-6; D possibly corresponds to TRBD1 (5 bases). Germline loops: CDR1 GTSNPN, CDR2 SVGIG (reference sequence). The CDR3 is 15 residues long. Trimming removed 6 bases from V and 2 bases from J, with 14 bases in between. The CDR3 loop is CACGKGLAGANVLTF. In DNA form, the CDR3 reads TGTGCCTGTGGTAAGGGGTTGGCTGGGGCCAACGTCCTGACTTTC.

The chain has TRBV4-1 and TRBJ1-4; no clear D gene. Germline lookup yields CDR1 MGHRA and CDR2 YSYEKL. The CDR3 sequence is 15 residues long. V was pared by 4 bases and J by 2 bases, with 11 bases between. The CDR3 DNA is TGCGCCAGCAGCCTCCTCCCGGGGACTAATGAAAAACTGTTTTTT. Its translation is CASSLLPGTNEKLFF.

This clone came up a few times. The genes are TRBV10-3 and TRBJ2-4; possibly TRBD2 for D (5 bases). The CDR3 consists of 17 residues. CDR1 and CDR2 (germline): ENHRY, SYGVKD. Here the CDR3 DNA reads TGTGTCACCAGTGAGTCGGGATTAATCCTAGCCAAAAACATTCAGTACTTC. Protein sequence: CVTSESGLILAKNIQYF.

This clone was counted only a few times. V is TRBV20-1 and J is TRBJ2-1; D gene ambiguous. Deletions cut 3 bases from V and 9 bases from J, with 3 bases between. The CDR3 runs to 9 residues. Germline V CDR1 and CDR2: DFQATT, SNEGSKA (reference sequence). In nucleotides, the CDR3 is TGCAGTGCTAGTTTTGAGCAGTTCTTC. It codes for CSASFEQFF.

This rearrangement joins TRBV6-1 to TRBJ2-1; D possibly corresponds to TRBD1 (6 bases). The CDR3 is 15 amino acids. The V end lost 5 bases, the J end lost 2 bases, and 13 bases lay between the germline ends. Germline assignment: CDR1 MNHNS and CDR2 SASEGT. CDR3 sequence: CASSKGQTTYNEQFF. Here the CDR3 DNA reads TGTGCCAGCAGTAAAGGACAGACGACCTACAATGAGCAGTTCTTC.

This chain links TRBV6-4 with TRBJ2-3; TRBD2 aligns across 10 bases. The CDR3 consists of 16 residues. V was clipped by 2 bases and J by 4 bases; unmatched bases: 6. Germline V lookup: CDR1 MRHNA, CDR2 SNTAGT. The DNA for the CDR3 is TGTGCCAGCAGTGACGAAGCGGGAGGGAGCGCAGATACGCAGTATTTT. Translation gives CASSDEAGGSADTQYF.

A note on this clone: A much bigger clone sits one base away, suggesting this may be a read error. V and J are TRBV15 and TRBJ1-2; the D is unclear. The CDR3 covers 12 residues. CDR1 and CDR2 from the germline V gene are LNHNV and YYDKDF (reference sequence). V was clipped by 1 base and J by 4 bases, with 4 bases between them. In nucleotides, the CDR3 is TGTGCCACCAGCAGAGGGAGCTATGGCTACACCTTC. Residues: CATSRGSYGYTF. Combining the CDR3 with reference TRBV15 and TRBJ1-2 gives the whole variable domain DAMVIQNPRYQVTQFGKPVTLSCSQTLNHNVMYWYQQKSSQAPKLLFHYYDKDFNNEADTPDNFQSRRPNTSFCFLDIRSPGLGDTAMYLCATSRGSYGYTFGSGTRLTVV.

The gene calls are TRBV7-9 and TRBJ2-7; D gene unclear. V shed 5 bases and J shed 2 bases, with 13 bases lying between them. The CDR3 is 14 amino acids. Per germline, CDR1 SEHNR and CDR2 FQNEAQ (reference sequence). The CDR3 here is CASSAYGSPYEQYF. Here the CDR3 DNA reads TGTGCCAGCAGCGCTTACGGATCCCCCTACGAGCAGTACTTC.

V usage is TRBV29-1 and J usage is TRBJ2-5, with TRBD2 matching 14 bases. V was clipped by 6 bases and J by 2 bases; unmatched bases: 5. This CDR3 comprises 15 residues. Germline V gives CDR1 SQVTM, CDR2 ANQGSEA. The CDR3 nucleotides are TGCAGCGTGGGGACTAGCGGGAGCGGGCAAGAGACCCAGTACTTC. Amino acid sequence: CSVGTSGSGQETQYF.

This chain links TRBV28 with TRBJ1-5; a weak D match, TRBD1 (6 bases). V was trimmed by 8 bases and J by 4 bases, leaving 18 bases between them. This CDR3 is 15 amino acids long. Per the germline V gene, CDR1 is MDHEN and CDR2 is SYDVKM. As DNA, the CDR3 is TGTGCCAGCGTCATGGGGGGGGCGGGAAATCAGCCCCAGCATTTT. This gives the protein CASVMGGAGNQPQHF.

The rearrangement uses TRBV5-1 and TRBJ2-7; 7 nucleotides match TRBD1. From germline, CDR1 is SGHRS and CDR2 YFSETQ. The CDR3 is 15 residues long. V lost 4 bases to trimming and J lost 6 bases; unmatched junction nucleotides: 13. The CDR3 coding sequence is TGCGCCAGCAGCCTCCGGACAGGCGTCCTAGGCGAGCAGTACTTC. Translation gives CASSLRTGVLGEQYF.

The chain links TRBV5-6 to TRBJ2-5; no firm D call. Germline CDR1 reads SGHDT; CDR2 reads YYEEEE. V was clipped by 3 bases and J by 0 bases, with 12 bases between them. The CDR3 contains 15 residues. The CDR3 nucleotides read TGTGCCAGCAGCTCCAAAGAAGGGTACCAAGAGACCCAGTACTTC. Amino acid sequence: CASSSKEGYQETQYF.

Note on this clone: Other nucleotide sequences from this sample produce the same CDR3. The CDR3: CASSLQGGTEAFF. CDR3 DNA sequence: TGTGCCAGCAGTCTACAGGGGGGCACTGAAGCTTTCTTT. J is TRBJ1-1 and V is TRBV28; TRBD1 matches 8 bases. This CDR3 region has 13 residues. V was clipped by 5 bases and J by 4 bases; unmatched bases: 3. CDR1 and CDR2 (germline): MDHEN, SYDVKM.

V gene TRBV7-6 combines with J gene TRBJ2-1; 7 nucleotides align to TRBD1. Trimming took 5 bases from V and 0 from J; bases not matched to a gene: 7. CDR3 length equals 16 residues. CDR1 and CDR2 (germline): SGHVS, FNYEAQ. Written as DNA, the CDR3 is TGTGCCAGCAGCACTACAGGGGTGGGCTCCTACAATGAGCAGTTCTTC. It is translated as CASSTTGVGSYNEQFF. Filled out from reference TRBV7-6 and TRBJ2-1, the complete variable domain reads GAGVSQSPRYKVTKRGQDVALRCDPISGHVSLYWYRQALGQGPEFLTYFNYEAQQDKSGLPNDRFSAERPEGSISTLTIQRTEQRDSAMYRCASSTTGVGSYNEQFFGPGTRLTVL.

This rearrangement joins TRBV10-3 to TRBJ1-2, with 10 bases lining up with TRBD1. From germline, CDR1 is ENHRY and CDR2 SYGVKD. The CDR3 loop spans 14 amino acids. J lost 3 bases, V lost 6 bases, and 4 bases had no gene match. The CDR3 DNA reads as TGTGCCATCAGGGGGACAGGGGAGGACTATGGCTACACCTTC. Its protein is CAIRGTGEDYGYTF.

The chain uses TRBV6-5 and TRBJ2-2; the match to TRBD2 covers 8 bases. V was pared by 4 bases and J by 3 bases, with 4 bases of the junction left unmatched. The CDR3 is made up of 15 amino acids. Germline V gene sequence: CDR1 MNHEY, CDR2 SVGAGI. CDR3 region: CASSSGGVDTGELFF. As DNA, the CDR3 is TGTGCCAGCAGTTCCGGGGGGGTGGACACCGGGGAGCTGTTTTTT.

Details on this clone: Mismatch with germline at one junction end may stem from a read error. The rearrangement joins TRBV7-8 to TRBJ2-5; D possibly corresponds to TRBD1 (5 bases). Per germline, CDR1 SGHVS and CDR2 FQNEAQ. This CDR3 region has 13 residues. The CDR3: CASSLAQGARRNF. The CDR3, as DNA: TGTGCCAGCAGCTTAGCGCAAGGGGCACGTCGAAACTTC.